This entry describes one T cell receptor (beta chain). Its antigen remains unidentified. This CDR3 comprises 16 residues. Germline assignment: CDR1 LGHNA and CDR2 YSLEER. Between the trimmed V and J ends, which lost 0 bases and 8 bases, there was a span of 16 bases. The entry originates in a study of OX40 agonist ivuxolimab in advanced cancers. Overall study: The dose-escalation cohort had hepatocellular carcinoma, melanoma, renal cell or head and neck cancer. The study's findings and limits: Doses of 0.1 to 3.0 mg/kg were accompanied by clonal expansion of CD4+ and CD8+ blood T cells by week 6. A proportion of nonresponders additionally exhibited low normalized T-cell clonal expansion.

Only in-frame clones appear in the TCRdb table, and some are missing; sequencing was by immunoSEQ multiplex PCR. The sample holds some 60,000 clones, around 87% seen once. This clonotype was sampled from an adult with an advanced solid tumor such as melanoma, head and neck, liver or kidney cancer. The sample consisted of CD4+ or CD8+ T cells sorted from blood, taken in a trial of the OX40 agonist ivuxolimab. V and J are TRBV4-3 and TRBJ1-4; TRBD1 might be the D (5 bases). CDR3 loop: CASSQEPPGTGEKLFF. The CDR3 nucleotides read TGCGCCAGCAGCCAAGAACCACCAGGGACCGGGGAAAAACTGTTTTTT.